This T cell receptor (beta chain) was recovered during a study of blood T cell repertoires in COVID-19. Study information: Whether acute or convalescent, the COVID-19 samples came from the United States, Italy and Spain. In each case, the material was cDNA or gDNA derived from T cells, B-cell-depleted T cells, or PBMCs.

Looked up from germline, CDR1 is SGHRS and CDR2 is YFSETQ. The V and J ends lost 3 bases and 0 bases respectively, with 12 bases between them. The CDR3 is 15 amino acids. Methods used by the authors: For nucleated cells, counts were estimated from reference gene primer amplification. Sequencing used immunoSEQ multiplex PCR; TCRdb keeps in-frame clones, though not all of them. Clone size and V and J calls were adopted from that table, with D and trimming inferred from the DNA. Among approximately 99,000 clones listed, approximately 80% were seen once. Sequenced material: peripheral blood. The origin of this receptor is a woman aged 70-85 years with acute or convalescent COVID-19. The rearrangement uses TRBV5-1 and TRBJ1-1; D unclear. The CDR3 coding sequence is TGCGCCAGCAGCTCCACCTCGGGGATGAACACTGAAGCTTTCTTT. Encoded protein: CASSSTSGMNTEAFF.